This TCR beta chain was observed in a study of blood T cell repertoires in COVID-19. Study summary: Acute-phase and convalescent COVID-19 samples originated in the United States, Italy and Spain.

In the original analysis: Quantification of nucleated cells was approximated via reference gene primer amplification. Generated by immunoSEQ multiplex PCR, the TCRdb table keeps only in-frame clones and is missing some. D and trimming come from the DNA, and the V and J calls and clone size come from that table. Of around 450,000 clones in the sample, about nine tenths were seen once. The CDR3 sequence is 13 residues long. Germline loops: CDR1 MDHEN, CDR2 SYDVKM. The V and J ends lost 6 bases and 4 bases, in that order; junction bases with no gene match: 3. The sequencing input was PBMCs or T cells enriched from blood (not recorded which). The clonotype comes from a young woman who had recovered from COVID-19. This chain links TRBV28 with TRBJ2-7, with TRBD2 matching over 10 bases. CDR3 DNA: TGTGCCAGCAGAGCTAGCGGGGGTTACGAGCAGTACTTC. This encodes CASRASGGYEQYF.